A selection of T cell receptor beta chains follows, all from one sample in a study of blood T cell repertoires in COVID-19. TCRdb's table, derived via immunoSEQ multiplex PCR, lists solely in-frame clones and lacks some. The data show some 180,000 clones, approximately 85% seen once. Material for sequencing was PBMCs or T cells enriched from blood (not recorded which). These TCRs come from a man in his forties or fifties who had recovered from COVID-19. CDR3s include the opening cysteine and the closing phenylalanine or tryptophan.

j_call v_call cdr3_aa
TRBJ1-2 TRBV27 CASRRGGYYTF
TRBJ1-1 TRBV29-1 CSVEKYGGTEAFF
TRBJ1-1 TRBV7-6 CASSLEKAGGTEAFF
TRBJ2-2 TRBV7-3 CASTNRAGAGELFF
TRBJ1-1 TRBV11-2 CASSAQGVNTEAFF
TRBJ1-5 TRBV19 CASSPPTGGLSNQPQHF
TRBJ2-3 TRBV30 CAWRVAGGYATQYF
TRBJ1-5 TRBV10-2 CASSLTGDSNQPQHF
TRBJ1-2 TRBV5-6 CASSRQGGHGYTF
TRBJ1-1 TRBV7-8 CASSLTGMNTEAFF
TRBJ1-1 TRBV3-1/TRBV3-2 CASSQGRGLTEAFF
TRBJ1-2 TRBV24-1 CATSETGGSGYTF
TRBJ2-4 TRBV6-6 CASRLAESKNIQYF
TRBJ2-2 TRBV5-6 CASSLVGGPNTGELFF
TRBJ1-2 TRBV19 CASARTGGDYGYTF
TRBJ1-2 TRBV5-1 CASSPGQGPYGYTF
TRBJ2-4 TRBV21-1 CASSTKSGRRKNIQYF
TRBJ2-3 TRBV5-1 CASFYQADTQYF
TRBJ2-7 TRBV10-3 CAISEDRQGATYYEQYF
TRBJ1-2 TRBV18 CASSRTGNYGYTF
TRBJ2-3 TRBV28 CASSWSGSTDTQYF
TRBJ1-6 TRBV5-4 CASSSYRNNSPLHF
TRBJ1-2 TRBV28 CASSSRGPYGYTF
TRBJ2-3 TRBV9 CASSASGQARGDTQYF
TRBJ1-5 TRBV30 CAWSVRSGSRSNQPQHF
TRBJ1-5 TRBV4-2 CASSEKQGSNQPQHF
TRBJ2-1 TRBV7-3 CASSSGLGQFF
TRBJ1-4 TRBV7-9 CASSLGRAEKLFF
TRBJ2-7 TRBV3-1/TRBV3-2 CASSFDGGRIEQYF
TRBJ2-2 TRBV9 CASSAHSGGWNTGELFF
TRBJ1-2 TRBV14 CASSQIDSAYGYTF
TRBJ2-5 TRBV5-4 CASSLKGGETQYF
TRBJ1-4 TRBV12-3/TRBV12-4 CATRGGIGKLFF